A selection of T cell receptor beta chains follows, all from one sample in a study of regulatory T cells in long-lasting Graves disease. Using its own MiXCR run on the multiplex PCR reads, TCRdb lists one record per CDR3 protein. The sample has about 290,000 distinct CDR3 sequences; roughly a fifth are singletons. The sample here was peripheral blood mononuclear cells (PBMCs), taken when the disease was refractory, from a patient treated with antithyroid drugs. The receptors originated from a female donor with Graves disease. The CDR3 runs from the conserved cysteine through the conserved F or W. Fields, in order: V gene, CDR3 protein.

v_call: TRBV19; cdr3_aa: CASRGQGWNTGELFF
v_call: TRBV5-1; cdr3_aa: CASSSGPYTEAFF
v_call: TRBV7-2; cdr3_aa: CASSTGKIIPLHF
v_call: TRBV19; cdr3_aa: CASGSGTGLVGTEAFF
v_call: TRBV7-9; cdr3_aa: CASSTRGDRGYEQYF
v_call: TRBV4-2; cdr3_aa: CASSQGPQGSGRSNQPQHF
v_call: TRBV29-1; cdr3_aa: CSVVLGGTSGANVLTF
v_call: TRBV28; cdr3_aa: CASNPSGARRYEQYF
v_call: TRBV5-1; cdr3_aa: CASSGDNAGYEQYF
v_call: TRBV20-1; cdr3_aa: CSAEDRSGANVLTF
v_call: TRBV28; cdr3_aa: CASSPYPDNNYEQYF
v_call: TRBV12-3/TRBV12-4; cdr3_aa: CASSLTDRGQYEQYF
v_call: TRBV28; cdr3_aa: CASSSAGPVETQYF
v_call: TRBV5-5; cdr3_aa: CASSIQGYNSYEQYF
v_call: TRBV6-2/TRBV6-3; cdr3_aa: CASSGVGGHTGELFF
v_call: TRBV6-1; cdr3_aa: CASIFNRDRGNYGYTF
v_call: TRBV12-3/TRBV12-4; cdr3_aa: CASRLSQETQYF
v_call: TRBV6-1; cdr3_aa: CASGIQGGYTF
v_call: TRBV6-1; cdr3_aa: CASSDGATVYEQYF
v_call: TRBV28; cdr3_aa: CASSFSQGLEQYF
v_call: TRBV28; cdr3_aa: CASSTEREKLFF
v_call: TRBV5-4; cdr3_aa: CASSLGGTGDYGYTF
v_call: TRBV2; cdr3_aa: CASSESFSRGRGNTIYF
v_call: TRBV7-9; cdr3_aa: CASSFEGYIQYF
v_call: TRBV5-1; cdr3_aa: CASTDVGANVLTF